This T cell receptor (beta chain) came from a study of molecular identifiers for immune sequencing clone quantification. The V gene's germline CDR1 is SQVTM and CDR2 ANQGSEA. Trimming removed 0 bases from V and 9 bases from J, with 16 bases in between. The CDR3 has 14 amino acids. This clonotype was found many times. Its antigen is still unknown. Findings and limits, study-wide: Sharing of a barcode by identical TCR molecules could cause highly expanded clone sizes to be underestimated.

Construction of naive CD8 libraries employed about 17,000 to 1,100,000 sorted cells together with 10%, 30% or 50% RNA. Naive CD8 T cells were sorted as CD8+CD4-CCR7+CD45RA+. Previously reported methods and listed TCR primers produced the bulk TCR libraries. In TCRdb, the PCR reads were re-called with MiXCR into one record per CDR3 protein. Of over 85,000 distinct CDR3 sequences in the sample, roughly 21% were seen once. The rearrangement uses TRBV29-1 and TRBJ2-3, with a weak D call TRBD1 (5 bases). Sequenced sample: naive CD8+ T cells from blood, with Jurkat cell RNA spiked in. Subset defined: FACS-sorted CD8+CD4-CCR7+CD45RA+ naive T cells. This receptor was obtained from a human donor in good health. Some libraries in this study had Jurkat cell RNA spiked in. The CDR3 loop reads CSVEDQGHLRTQYF. The CDR3 DNA is TGCAGCGTTGAAGATCAGGGTCACCTCAGAACGCAGTATTTT.